These 18 T cell receptor beta chains came from one sample sequenced in a study of blood T cell repertoires in COVID-19. Sequencing was performed with immunoSEQ multiplex PCR; in TCRdb, only in-frame clones are kept and a portion is missing. Of a few hundred thousand clones detected, around 81% appear once; the ten largest clones hold 9.5% to 15%. The sequenced sample was peripheral blood. These receptors all stem from a human donor in a cohort sampled during active COVID-19.

The rearrangement joins TRBV19 to TRBJ2-3; D possibly corresponds to TRBD1 (5 bases). The CDR3 is 13 amino acids. The germline V gene encodes CDR1 LNHDA and CDR2 SQIVND (reference sequence). V was cut by 7 bases and J by 2 bases, with 10 bases left in between. This CDR3 reads CASTLGVTDTQYF. The DNA of the CDR3 is TGTGCCAGTACCTTAGGGGTCACAGATACGCAGTATTTT.

This chain joins TRBV12-3 or TRBV12-4 and TRBJ1-1, with D unresolved. This CDR3 contains 12 residues. V lost 6 bases and J 3 bases, leaving 8 bases between the germline ends. CDR3 coding DNA: TGTGCCAGCAGCCCGGGGTACACTGAAGCTTTCTTT. It encodes CASSPGYTEAFF.

The chain uses TRBV19 and TRBJ2-3, with 9 bases that match TRBD2. CDR1 LNHDA and CDR2 SQIVND come from the germline V gene (reference sequence). CDR3 length equals 16 residues. Trimming at V came to 5 bases and at J to 4 bases, leaving 10 bases not matched to a gene. DNA for the CDR3: TGTGCCAGTAGTCCCTTGGCGGGGGGGGCCGCAGATACGCAGTATTTT. Translating gives CASSPLAGGAADTQYF.

The rearrangement links TRBV19 to TRBJ1-4, with 9 bases fitting TRBD1. CDR1 and CDR2 (germline): LNHDA, SQIVND (reference sequence). V lost 4 bases, J lost 7 bases, and 10 bases stayed unmatched. The CDR3 covers 16 residues. Here the CDR3 reads CASSTSYRGRGEKLFF. CDR3 coding DNA: TGTGCCAGTAGTACATCTTACAGGGGGCGCGGTGAAAAACTGTTTTTT.

A few counts support this clone. DNA for the CDR3: TGTGCCAGCAGTTGGGGGGGGAACACTGAAGCTTTCTTT. This codes for CASSWGGNTEAFF. The chain employs TRBV27 and TRBJ1-1; the D gene is possibly TRBD1 (5 bases). The germline V gene encodes CDR1 MNHEY and CDR2 SMNVEV (reference sequence). The V gene lost 4 bases and the J gene lost 1 base, with 7 bases spanning the gap. The CDR3 loop spans 13 amino acids.

This clone has only a few counts. This chain uses TRBV6-5 with TRBJ1-4, with 7 nucleotides matching TRBD1. Germline values: CDR1 MNHEY, CDR2 SVGAGI. This CDR3 comprises 14 residues. V trimming: 6 bases; J trimming: 5 bases; junction bases outside the gene matches: 6. For the CDR3, the DNA is TGTGCCAGCAGGCCGACAGGGAGAAATGAAAAACTGTTTTTT. Translated, it gives CASRPTGRNEKLFF.

The chain carries TRBV7-6 and TRBJ2-5, with TRBD1 matching 7 bases. The CDR3 length is 11 residues. V lost 4 bases to trimming and J lost 9 bases; unmatched junction nucleotides: 2. The V gene's germline CDR1 is SGHVS and CDR2 FNYEAQ. The CDR3 DNA is TGTGCCAGCAGCTCTGACAGGGCCCAGTACTTC. It translates to CASSSDRAQYF.

The CDR3 nucleotides are TGTGCCAGTAGTATAGCAGGGGTACCCGGGGAGCTGTTTTTT. It encodes CASSIAGVPGELFF. V is TRBV19 and J is TRBJ2-2; a weak D match, TRBD1 (6 bases). Germline loops: CDR1 LNHDA, CDR2 SQIVND (reference sequence). CDR3 length equals 14 residues. Trimming pared 1 base from V and 6 bases from J, leaving 9 bases between.

This clone appeared a single time. The same CDR3 arises from other DNA sequences in this sample as well. The CDR3 coding sequence is TGTGCCAGCAGTTACGAAGGTGACAGAGCCTACGAGCAGTACTTC. Protein: CASSYEGDRAYEQYF. The chain joins TRBV6-2 or TRBV6-3 to TRBJ2-7; a possible D gene is TRBD1 (5 bases). The CDR3 is 15 amino acids. Trimming took 2 bases from V and 2 from J, leaving 13 bases between them. The V gene's germline CDR1 is MNHEY and CDR2 SVGEGT.

The V gene is TRBV13, the J gene TRBJ2-2, with D uncertain. Germline CDR1 is PRHDT and CDR2 is FYEKMQ (reference sequence). The CDR3 covers 12 residues. Trimming took 6 bases from V and 10 from J, leaving 12 bases between them. CDR3 amino acids: CASRNDNAELFF. CDR3 coding DNA: TGTGCCAGCAGGAACGACAATGCGGAGCTGTTTTTT.

The V call is TRBV11-2, the J call TRBJ2-2; a weak D match, TRBD1 (5 bases). Trimming shortened V by 0 bases and J by 0 bases, and 11 bases separated the two germline ends. Germline CDR1 is SGHAT and CDR2 is FQNNGV. The length of the CDR3 is 17 residues. The CDR3 protein is CASSLDLGATNTGELFF. The CDR3 nucleotides are TGTGCCAGCAGCTTAGATCTAGGGGCGACGAACACCGGGGAGCTGTTTTTT.

The chain is built from TRBV18 and TRBJ2-1; 10 bases line up with TRBD1. The CDR3 is 17 amino acids. CDR1 is KGHSH and CDR2 is LQKENI in the germline V gene. V shed 4 bases and J 6 bases; nucleotides not matched to a gene: 12. CDR3 in DNA: TGTGCCAGCTCACGGGCAGGAGGGACAGGGGTGTTCAATGAGCAGTTCTTC. This gives the protein CASSRAGGTGVFNEQFF.

V gene TRBV19 combines with J gene TRBJ1-1, with TRBD1 matching 9 bases. This CDR3 spans 14 amino acids. Germline trimming cut 4 bases from V and 1 base from J; bases unmatched to any gene: 1. Germline lookup yields CDR1 LNHDA and CDR2 SQIVND (reference sequence). This CDR3 reads CASSRDRENTEAFF. CDR3 DNA: TGTGCCAGTAGTAGGGACAGGGAGAACACTGAAGCTTTCTTT.

The chain carries TRBV28 and TRBJ2-3, with D maybe TRBD2 (5 bases). V was pared by 11 bases and J by 0 bases, with 6 bases between. This CDR3 has 11 amino acids. Germline loops: CDR1 MDHEN, CDR2 SYDVKM. CDR3 nucleotide sequence: TGTGCCTGCGGGAGCACAGATACGCAGTATTTT. It codes for CACGSTDTQYF.

The chain combines TRBV19 with TRBJ1-2; D is unresolved. Trimming stripped 5 bases from V and 0 bases from J, with 19 bases between. Germline assignment: CDR1 LNHDA and CDR2 SQIVND (reference sequence). This CDR3 spans 17 amino acids. CDR3: CASSARGVGRTNYGYTF. In nucleotides, the CDR3 is TGTGCCAGTAGTGCCCGGGGTGTGGGCAGGACTAACTATGGCTACACCTTC.

The chain is built from TRBV24-1 and TRBJ2-3, with 8 bases identical to TRBD2. Germline CDR1 and CDR2: KGHDR and SFDVKD. The V gene end was trimmed by 9 bases and the J gene end by 10 bases; junction bases not matched to a gene: 17. CDR3 length: 15 residues. In DNA form, the CDR3 reads TGTGCCACCCGTGCGACTAGCGATTTAACGAAAGCGCAGTATTTT. This translates into CATRATSDLTKAQYF.

A few counts support this clone. This chain uses TRBV9 with TRBJ1-3; 9 bases map to TRBD1. Germline V gene lookup returns CDR1 SGDLS and CDR2 YYNGEE. V lost 4 bases to trimming and J lost 2 bases; unmatched junction nucleotides: 4. The CDR3 extends over 15 amino acids. CDR3 residues: CASSSRTGAGNTIYF. The CDR3 region has the DNA TGTGCCAGCAGCTCGCGGACAGGGGCTGGAAACACCATATATTTT.

CDR3 residues: CASSGIAGGSEYEQFF. The CDR3 bases are TGTGCCAGCAGCGGGATAGCGGGGGGCTCCGAGTACGAGCAGTTCTTC. The rearrangement links TRBV9 to TRBJ2-1, with TRBD2 identical over 10 bases. The CDR3 totals 16 residues. V lost 3 bases and J lost 10; bases outside the gene matches: 13. Germline loops: CDR1 SGDLS, CDR2 YYNGEE.